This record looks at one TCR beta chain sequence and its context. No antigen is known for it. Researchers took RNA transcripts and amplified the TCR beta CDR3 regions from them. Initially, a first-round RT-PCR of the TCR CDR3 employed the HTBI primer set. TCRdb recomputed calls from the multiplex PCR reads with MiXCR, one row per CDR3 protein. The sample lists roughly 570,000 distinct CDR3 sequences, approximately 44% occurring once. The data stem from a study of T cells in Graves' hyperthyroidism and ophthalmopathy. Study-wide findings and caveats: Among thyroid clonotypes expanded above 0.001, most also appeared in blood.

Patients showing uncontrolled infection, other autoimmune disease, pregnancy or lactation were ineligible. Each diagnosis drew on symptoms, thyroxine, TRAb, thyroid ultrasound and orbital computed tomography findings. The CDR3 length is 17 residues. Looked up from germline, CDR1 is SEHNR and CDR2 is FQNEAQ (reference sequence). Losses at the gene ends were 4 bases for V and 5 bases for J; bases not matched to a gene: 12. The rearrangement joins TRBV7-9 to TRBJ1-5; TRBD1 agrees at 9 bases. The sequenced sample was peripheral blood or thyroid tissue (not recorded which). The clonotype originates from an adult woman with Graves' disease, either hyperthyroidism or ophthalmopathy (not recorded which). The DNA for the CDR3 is TGTGCCAGCAGCTGGGGGTGGGGACAGGGCAAAGATCAGCCCCAGCATTTT. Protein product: CASSWGWGQGKDQPQHF.